This TCR beta chain emerged from a study of blood T cell repertoires in COVID-19. Looking at the study overall: Whether acute or convalescent, the COVID-19 samples came from the United States, Italy and Spain. T cells, B-cell-depleted T cells, or PBMCs supplied cDNA or gDNA.

This CDR3 is 13 amino acids long. V shed 10 bases and J shed 4 bases, with 15 bases lying between them. CDR1 and CDR2 (germline): LNHDA, SQIVND (reference sequence). This table comes from immunoSEQ multiplex PCR, and its TCRdb copy is limited to in-frame clones, with some not included. This table holds about 230,000 clones, 65% to 90% found once. The specimen was peripheral blood. The receptor's source is a woman in her 40s who had recovered from COVID-19. This chain joins TRBV19 and TRBJ2-3; TRBD1 is a possible D gene (6 bases). CDR3: CATQSSGADTQYF. For the CDR3, the DNA is TGTGCCACCCAGAGTTCAGGGGCAGATACGCAGTATTTT.